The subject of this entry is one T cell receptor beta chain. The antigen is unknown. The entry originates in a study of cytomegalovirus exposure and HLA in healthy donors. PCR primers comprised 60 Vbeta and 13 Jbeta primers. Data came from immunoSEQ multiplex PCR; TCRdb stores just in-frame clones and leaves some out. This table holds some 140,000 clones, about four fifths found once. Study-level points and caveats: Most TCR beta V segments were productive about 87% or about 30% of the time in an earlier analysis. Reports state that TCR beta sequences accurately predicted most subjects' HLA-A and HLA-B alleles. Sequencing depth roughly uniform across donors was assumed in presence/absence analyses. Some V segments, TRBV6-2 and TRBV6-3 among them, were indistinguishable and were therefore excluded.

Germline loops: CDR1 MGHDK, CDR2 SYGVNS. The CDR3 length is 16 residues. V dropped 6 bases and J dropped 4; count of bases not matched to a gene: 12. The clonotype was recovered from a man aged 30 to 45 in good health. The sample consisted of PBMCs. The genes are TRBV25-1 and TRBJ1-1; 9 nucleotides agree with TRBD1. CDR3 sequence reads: CASRGTGRGSGTEAFF. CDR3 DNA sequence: TGTGCCAGCAGGGGGACAGGGAGGGGATCCGGCACTGAAGCTTTCTTT.